Shown below are 16 T cell receptor beta chains from a single sample sequenced in a study of T-cell reconstitution after alpha-beta-depleted transplantation in children. It was with unique molecular identifiers that the TCRbeta library was prepared. TCRdb redid the calling of the PCR reads with MiXCR, one entry per CDR3 protein. This sample has around 450,000 distinct CDR3 sequences, with roughly 43% found just once. The material sequenced was PBMCs, taken before TCRalphabeta/CD19-depleted stem cell transplant. The receptors originated from a girl aged 2 to 10 with aplastic anemia, due to receive a stem cell transplant.

The chain couples TRBV27 to TRBJ2-2, with D unresolved. V was cut by 4 bases and J by 0 bases, with 6 bases left in between. The CDR3 runs to 14 residues. CDR1 is MNHEY, CDR2 SMNVEV, per germline (reference sequence). The CDR3 is CASSSLPNTGELFF. For the CDR3, the DNA is TGTGCCAGCAGTTCCCTACCGAACACCGGGGAGCTGTTTTTT.

This clonotype came up many times. The genes are TRBV7-9 and TRBJ2-7; D is unclear. Looked up from germline, CDR1 is SEHNR and CDR2 is FQNEAQ (reference sequence). Trimming took off 4 bases at V and 2 bases at J, with 6 bases between the two ends. The CDR3 is 12 residues long. The DNA of the CDR3 is TGTGCCAGCAGCTCTCCCCCCTACGAGCAGTACTTC. Translated: CASSSPPYEQYF.

The rearrangement joins TRBV2 to TRBJ2-5, with 8 bases that match TRBD1. The germline V gene encodes CDR1 SNHLY and CDR2 FYNNEI. With V trimmed by 2 bases and J by 5 bases, 4 bases remained unmatched. This CDR3 comprises 14 residues. CDR3 region: CASSEQGAWETQYF. In DNA, the CDR3 is TGTGCCAGCAGTGAACAGGGGGCATGGGAGACCCAGTACTTC. Filled out from reference TRBV2 and TRBJ2-5, the complete variable domain reads EPEVTQTPSHQVTQMGQEVILRCVPISNHLYFYWYRQILGQKVEFLVSFYNNEISEKSEIFDDQFSVERPDGSNFTLKIRSTKLEDSAMYFCASSEQGAWETQYFGPGTRLLVL.

This chain connects TRBV7-6 to TRBJ2-5; D perhaps matches TRBD1 (7 bases). Germline V gene sequence: CDR1 SGHVS, CDR2 FNYEAQ. The CDR3 loop spans 17 amino acids. The ends were cut back, 5 bases at V and 4 bases at J, with 23 bases in the middle. CDR3 nucleotide sequence: TGTGCCAGCAGCCAACTGACAGGGACCGAGGGGGGAGAGACCCAGTACTTC. Translated, it gives CASSQLTGTEGGETQYF.

This sequence joins TRBV27 and TRBJ2-1; 7 nucleotides agree with TRBD1. This CDR3 has 15 amino acids. Looked up from germline, CDR1 is MNHEY and CDR2 is SMNVEV (reference sequence). The junction had 4 bases not matched to a gene; V was cut back by 3 bases and J by 2 bases. DNA for the CDR3: TGTGCCAGCAGTTTGGACAGGCCCACCTACAATGAGCAGTTCTTC. Translation gives CASSLDRPTYNEQFF.

The chain is built from TRBV6-1 and TRBJ2-7; 8 bases fit TRBD1. There are 15 residues in the CDR3. Germline lookup yields CDR1 MNHNS and CDR2 SASEGT. Unmatched junction bases numbered 8, after V lost 5 bases and J lost 2 bases. CDR3 coding DNA: TGTGCCAGCAGTCCCCAACAGGGGGACCCCTACGAGCAGTACTTC. Its protein is CASSPQQGDPYEQYF.

This clonotype appeared a few times. The chain joins TRBV5-5 to TRBJ1-1, with D possibly TRBD1 on 5 matching bases. Germline V gene lookup returns CDR1 SGHKS and CDR2 YYEKEE (reference sequence). The CDR3 length is 15 residues. V shed 4 bases and J shed 0 bases, with 13 bases lying between them. CDR3 sequence reads: CASSITGTMNTEAFF. The CDR3 DNA follows: TGTGCCAGCAGCATTACCGGGACGATGAACACTGAAGCTTTCTTT.

This clonotype has more than one count but fewer than ten. The rearrangement links TRBV3-1 to TRBJ1-3; D is uncertain. The CDR3 extends over 13 amino acids. The germline V gene has CDR1 LGHDT and CDR2 YNNKEL (reference sequence). Trimming stripped 1 base from V and 8 bases from J, with 9 bases between. The CDR3 bases are TGTGCCAGCAGCCAAGCGGAGTGGGACACCATATATTTT. This sequence encodes CASSQAEWDTIYF.

This clonotype was detected ten times or more. The V call is TRBV5-1, the J call TRBJ1-5; D is uncertain. Germline V lookup: CDR1 SGHRS, CDR2 YFSETQ. The CDR3 extends over 13 amino acids. V lost 7 bases and J 3 bases, leaving 11 bases between the germline ends. Here the CDR3 reads CASRRAFNQPQHF. The CDR3 coding sequence is TGCGCCAGCCGCCGGGCTTTCAATCAGCCCCAGCATTTT. The full variable domain, with the rest looked up from reference TRBV5-1 and TRBJ1-5, is KAGVTQTPRYLIKTRGQQVTLSCSPISGHRSVSWYQQTPGQGLQFLFEYFSETQRNKGNFPGRFSGRQFSNSRSEMNVSTLELGDSALYLCASRRAFNQPQHFGDGTRLSIL.

The rearrangement joins TRBV28 to TRBJ1-5, with 7 bases lining up with TRBD1. Looked up from germline, CDR1 is MDHEN and CDR2 is SYDVKM. V lost 2 bases and J lost 2; bases outside the gene matches: 6. The CDR3 runs to 16 residues. CDR3 sequence (DNA): TGTGCCAGCAGTTTACTAGCCGACAGGGGCAATCAGCCCCAGCATTTT. Translated: CASSLLADRGNQPQHF.

V gene TRBV7-2 combines with J gene TRBJ2-4; the match to TRBD1 covers 9 bases. Germline CDR1 and CDR2: SGHTA and FQGNSA. The V segment lost 5 bases and the J segment 7 bases; nucleotides outside the gene matches: 9. The CDR3 loop spans 15 amino acids. The CDR3 DNA reads as TGTGCCAGCAGCCCAGGCCCCGGACAGGGGAACATTCAGTACTTC. Protein product: CASSPGPGQGNIQYF.

The V and J genes are TRBV14 and TRBJ2-5; no reliable D call. The germline CDR1 and CDR2 sequences are SGHDN and FVKESK. The CDR3 has 14 amino acids. The ends were cut back, 5 bases at V and 2 bases at J, with 12 bases in the middle. CDR3 in DNA: TGTGCCAGCAGCTGGAATCATCGACAAGAGACCCAGTACTTC. It is translated as CASSWNHRQETQYF.

The J gene is TRBJ2-1, the V gene TRBV20-1; 8 nucleotides match TRBD1. CDR3 length: 16 amino acids. Germline CDR1 is DFQATT and CDR2 is SNEGSKA (reference sequence). J was trimmed by 0 bases and V by 3 bases; bases with no gene match: 7. The CDR3 region has the DNA TGCAGTGCTAGGGGGACAGGTTCCCTCTCCTACAATGAGCAGTTCTTC. Translated, it gives CSARGTGSLSYNEQFF.

This clonotype was seen more than once but under ten times. This sequence joins TRBV11-1 and TRBJ2-4; maybe TRBD1 (7 bases). Germline V gives CDR1 SGHAT, CDR2 FQDESV (reference sequence). The CDR3 spans 18 residues. Trimming removed 2 bases at V and 4 bases at J, with 21 bases between. The CDR3 DNA reads TGTGCCAGCAGCTTATCCCTCGGCCAGGGGGGACCAAAAAACATTCAGTACTTC. Encoded protein: CASSLSLGQGGPKNIQYF.

This clonotype was recorded at least ten times. V and J are TRBV4-2 and TRBJ1-4, with TRBD1 as a possible D gene (6 bases). Germline lookup yields CDR1 LGHNA and CDR2 YNFKEQ. The CDR3 has 14 amino acids. V was pared by 4 bases and J by 5 bases, with 11 bases between. The CDR3, as DNA: TGTGCCAGCAGCCTCGGACAGAGGAATGAAAAACTGTTTTTT. Amino acid sequence: CASSLGQRNEKLFF.

The chain combines TRBV7-6 with TRBJ2-7; 7 positions match TRBD2. Trimming took 2 bases from V and 5 from J; bases not matched to a gene: 9. The length of the CDR3 is 15 residues. Per the germline V gene, CDR1 is SGHVS and CDR2 is FNYEAQ. CDR3 sequence reads: CASSLFGSAGNEQYF. The CDR3 bases are TGTGCCAGCAGCTTATTTGGTTCAGCGGGAAACGAGCAGTACTTC.